What follows is one T cell receptor (beta chain) and its context. Its antigen is not identified. At one end the junction does not follow the germline gene, possibly because of a read error. Time point described: newly diagnosed GD, antithyroid drugs for less than 3 months. Scientists built the TCR library using RNA that was extracted from PBMCs. Arm-PCR of CDR3 regions and iRepertoire HTBI primers were used to build TCR beta libraries. MiXCR was run by TCRdb on the multiplex PCR reads, yielding one entry per CDR3 protein. Of 400,000 to 550,000 distinct CDR3 sequences listed, around 14% are singletons. The entry originates in a study of regulatory T cells in long-lasting Graves disease. Findings and caveats of the study: Under persistent disease, TRBV28, TRBJ1-2 and TRBJ2-5 were used preferentially. A limited number of samples was an acknowledged limitation.

The CDR3 runs 14 residues. Germline lookup yields CDR1 SGHRS and CDR2 YFSETQ. The same data also went into a second study, on T cells in Graves' hyperthyroidism and ophthalmopathy.

This sample comprised peripheral blood mononuclear cells (PBMCs), obtained at new diagnosis, from a patient treated with antithyroid drugs. This clonotype originated in a woman between 25 and 40 years old with Graves disease. The chain couples TRBV5-1 to TRBJ2-3, with TRBD2 matching 9 bases. The CDR3 is CASGTSGSTDTQYF. DNA for the CDR3: TGTGCCAGCGGAACTAGCGGGAGCACAGATACGCAGTATTTT.